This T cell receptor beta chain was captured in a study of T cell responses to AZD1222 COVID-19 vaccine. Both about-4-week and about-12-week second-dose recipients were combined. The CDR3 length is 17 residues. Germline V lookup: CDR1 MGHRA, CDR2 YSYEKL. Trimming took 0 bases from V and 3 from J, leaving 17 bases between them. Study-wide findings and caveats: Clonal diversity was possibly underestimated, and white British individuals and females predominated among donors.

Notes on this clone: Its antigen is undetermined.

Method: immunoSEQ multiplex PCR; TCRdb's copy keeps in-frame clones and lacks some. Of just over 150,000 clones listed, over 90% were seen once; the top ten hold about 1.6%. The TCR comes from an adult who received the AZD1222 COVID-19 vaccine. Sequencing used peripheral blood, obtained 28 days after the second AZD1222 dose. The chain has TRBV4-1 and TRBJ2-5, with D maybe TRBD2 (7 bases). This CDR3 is CASSQDSAGATKETQYF. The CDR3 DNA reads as TGCGCCAGCAGCCAAGATTCCGCGGGGGCCACGAAAGAGACCCAGTACTTC.